This TCR beta chain is from a study of vaccination and CD4 T cells after COVID-19. Study overall: The convalescents, six males and four females, included two who were Hispanic.

Concerning this clonotype itself: Its antigen is still unknown.

Treatment defined: roughly 10-day PBMC culture with coronavirus spike peptide pools or control peptides (ViraFEST assay). In the ViraFEST assay, peptide-pool expansion preceded TCR sequencing of expanded clonotypes. Germline lookup yields CDR1 DFQATT and CDR2 SNEGSKA (reference sequence). This CDR3 region has 13 residues. After removal of 4 bases from V and 6 bases from J, the junction contained 5 bases not matched to a gene. An Oncomine TCR Beta short-read assay was used to sequence the DNA from cultured CD4+ T cells. In TCRdb, the PCR reads were re-called with MiXCR into one record per CDR3 protein. Of more than 15,000 distinct CDR3 sequences listed, roughly 55% are singletons.

The sequence derives from a human donor who had recovered from COVID-19. V gene TRBV20-1 combines with J gene TRBJ1-2, with 10 nucleotides matching TRBD1. The specimen sequenced was CD4+ T cells from blood, cultured in vitro. CDR3 sequence: CSATRDRGNGYTF. The CDR3 DNA reads TGCAGTGCTACCCGGGACAGGGGTAATGGCTACACCTTC.